This is a list of T cell receptor beta chains from one sample in a study of neurological immune-mediated disorders. In TCRdb, the 5' RACE reads were re-called with MiXCR into one record per CDR3 protein. The sample consists of about 50,000 distinct CDR3 sequences, approximately 10% of them appearing once. Sequenced sample: PBMCs. Every receptor here comes from a woman between 40 and 50 years old with HTLV-1-associated myelopathy (HAM/TSP). The CDR3 runs from the conserved cysteine through the conserved F or W. D genes are given only for firm matches. Clone sizes are given selectively: once, few, many, or a class where the clone is expanded.

abundance: many
v_gene: TRBV14
d_gene: .
j_gene: TRBJ1-2
CDR3nt: TGTGCCAGCAGCCCGGATTGGGACTATGGCTACACCTTC
CDR3aa: CASSPDWDYGYTF

abundance: many
v_gene: TRBV4-3
d_gene: .
j_gene: TRBJ1-3
CDR3nt: TGCGCCAGCAGCCAAGATGTGAGCTCTGGAAACACCATATATTTT
CDR3aa: CASSQDVSSGNTIYF

abundance: many
v_gene: TRBV20-1
d_gene: TRBD1
j_gene: TRBJ2-5
CDR3nt: TGCAGTGCCCCCGGGACAGGGGGCGAGAGGGGGACCCAGTACTTC
CDR3aa: CSAPGTGGERGTQYF

abundance: many
v_gene: TRBV29-1
d_gene: TRBD2
j_gene: TRBJ2-5
CDR3nt: TGCAGCGTTCCTAGCGGGCCTCAAGAGACCCAGTACTTC
CDR3aa: CSVPSGPQETQYF

abundance: many
v_gene: TRBV5-1
d_gene: .
j_gene: TRBJ1-2
CDR3nt: TGCGCCAGCAGCTTGGATACAGTGAGAGAGTCTGGCTACACCTTC
CDR3aa: CASSLDTVRESGYTF

abundance: many
v_gene: TRBV6-6
d_gene: .
j_gene: TRBJ2-2
CDR3nt: TGTGCCAGCAGTTCCCTTACCGGGGAGCTGTTTTTT
CDR3aa: CASSSLTGELFF

abundance: .
v_gene: TRBV14
d_gene: .
j_gene: TRBJ1-1
CDR3nt: TGTGCCAGCAGCCAAGCAGGTGTGGGCCCTCGAGCTTTCTTT
CDR3aa: CASSQAGVGPRAFF

abundance: many
v_gene: TRBV29-1
d_gene: TRBD1
j_gene: TRBJ2-1
CDR3nt: TGCAGCGTACCAGGGGGCTCTAGCTACAATGAGCAGTTCTTC
CDR3aa: CSVPGGSSYNEQFF

abundance: many
v_gene: TRBV2
d_gene: .
j_gene: TRBJ1-2
CDR3nt: TGTGCCAGCTGGCTGGGGTGGATAAAGGATGGCTACACCTTC
CDR3aa: CASWLGWIKDGYTF

abundance: many
v_gene: TRBV13
d_gene: .
j_gene: TRBJ2-4
CDR3nt: TGTGCCAGCAGCCCAGCGGGGACAGGAATCAGAAACATTCAGTACTTC
CDR3aa: CASSPAGTGIRNIQYF

abundance: many
v_gene: TRBV29-1
d_gene: .
j_gene: TRBJ1-1
CDR3nt: TGCAGCGTACAGGGTTTCAACACTGAAGCTTTCTTT
CDR3aa: CSVQGFNTEAFF

abundance: .
v_gene: TRBV30
d_gene: .
j_gene: TRBJ2-7
CDR3nt: TGTGCCTGGGACTACTCCTCCTACGAGCAGTACTTC
CDR3aa: CAWDYSSYEQYF

abundance: many
v_gene: TRBV2
d_gene: .
j_gene: TRBJ2-7
CDR3nt: TGTGCCAGCAGCTTCTACGAGCAGTACTTC
CDR3aa: CASSFYEQYF

abundance: many
v_gene: TRBV10-2
d_gene: TRBD2
j_gene: TRBJ2-7
CDR3nt: TGCGCCAGCAGTGGGACTAGCCCTAGCGAGCAGTACTTC
CDR3aa: CASSGTSPSEQYF

abundance: many
v_gene: TRBV24-1
d_gene: TRBD1
j_gene: TRBJ2-2
CDR3nt: TGTGCCACCAGTGACCATAGGGGGACAGGGGACACCGGGGAGCTGTTTTTT
CDR3aa: CATSDHRGTGDTGELFF

abundance: .
v_gene: TRBV5-1
d_gene: .
j_gene: TRBJ1-2
CDR3nt: TGCGCCAGCAGCTTGGAGGCGGGGGTGGATGGCTACACCTTC
CDR3aa: CASSLEAGVDGYTF

abundance: many
v_gene: TRBV10-3
d_gene: .
j_gene: TRBJ1-2
CDR3nt: TGTGCCATCAGTGAATCAGTGGGATACTATGGCTACACCTTC
CDR3aa: CAISESVGYYGYTF

abundance: many
v_gene: TRBV4-1
d_gene: .
j_gene: TRBJ1-5
CDR3nt: TGCGCCAGCAGCCAAGAGCACAGGGTTGATCAGCCCCAGCATTTT
CDR3aa: CASSQEHRVDQPQHF

abundance: few
v_gene: TRBV5-1
d_gene: .
j_gene: TRBJ2-7
CDR3nt: TGCGCCAGCAGTCCTGACGGGACGGCTTACGAGCAGTACTTC
CDR3aa: CASSPDGTAYEQYF

abundance: many
v_gene: TRBV4-3
d_gene: .
j_gene: TRBJ2-7
CDR3nt: TGCGCCAGCAGCCAAGATGAGGGTTCGCCCTACGAGCAGTACTTC
CDR3aa: CASSQDEGSPYEQYF

abundance: many
v_gene: TRBV4-1
d_gene: .
j_gene: TRBJ2-1
CDR3nt: TGCGCCAGCAGCCAAGATGAGACGCATTACAATGAGCAGTTCTTC
CDR3aa: CASSQDETHYNEQFF

abundance: many
v_gene: TRBV19
d_gene: TRBD1
j_gene: TRBJ1-4
CDR3nt: TGTGCCAGTAGTATAGGGGACAGACGTTATGAAAAACTGTTTTTT
CDR3aa: CASSIGDRRYEKLFF

abundance: many
v_gene: TRBV18
d_gene: TRBD1
j_gene: TRBJ2-2
CDR3nt: TGTGCCAGCTCACCTAGAAGGACAGGCTTCGATACCGGGGAGCTGTTTTTT
CDR3aa: CASSPRRTGFDTGELFF

abundance: many
v_gene: TRBV5-5
d_gene: .
j_gene: TRBJ1-5
CDR3nt: TGTGCCAGCAGCTTGGTCTCAGGCCCGGGGTATCAGCCCCAGCATTTT
CDR3aa: CASSLVSGPGYQPQHF

abundance: .
v_gene: TRBV20-1
d_gene: TRBD2
j_gene: TRBJ2-1
CDR3nt: TGCAGTGCTAGAGAGGCTAGCGGGGGGCCTAGCACCTACAATGAGCAGTTATTC
CDR3aa: CSAREASGGPSTYNEQLF

abundance: many
v_gene: TRBV4-3
d_gene: TRBD1
j_gene: TRBJ2-7
CDR3nt: TGCGCCAGCAGCCAAGGGGGACAGGGCCCCTACGAGCAGTACTTC
CDR3aa: CASSQGGQGPYEQYF

abundance: many
v_gene: TRBV12-3/TRBV12-4
d_gene: TRBD1
j_gene: TRBJ1-1
CDR3nt: TGTGCCAGCAGTTTGACAGGGAGAACTGAAGCTTTCTTT
CDR3aa: CASSLTGRTEAFF

abundance: .
v_gene: TRBV6-1
d_gene: .
j_gene: TRBJ1-5
CDR3nt: TGTGCAAGCCGGGAGGCGGGACATCCCAGCAATCAGCCCCAGCATTTT
CDR3aa: CASREAGHPSNQPQHF

abundance: many
v_gene: TRBV18
d_gene: TRBD1
j_gene: TRBJ2-3
CDR3nt: TGTGCCAGCTCACCACGAACGACAGGGTCCACAGATACGCAGTATTTT
CDR3aa: CASSPRTTGSTDTQYF

abundance: many
v_gene: TRBV7-3
d_gene: .
j_gene: TRBJ2-3
CDR3nt: TGTGCCAGCAGCTTAACTCTGTCCCTCGAGGCAGATACGCAGTATTTT
CDR3aa: CASSLTLSLEADTQYF

abundance: many
v_gene: TRBV7-9
d_gene: .
j_gene: TRBJ2-3
CDR3nt: TGTGCCAGCAGCTTAGAAGACTATACGCAGTATTTT
CDR3aa: CASSLEDYTQYF

abundance: many
v_gene: TRBV20-1
d_gene: .
j_gene: TRBJ2-1
CDR3nt: TGCAGTGCTAGAGATCCCGGGGGCGCGTCCTACAATGAGCAGTTCTTC
CDR3aa: CSARDPGGASYNEQFF

abundance: many
v_gene: TRBV12-3/TRBV12-4
d_gene: TRBD1
j_gene: TRBJ2-7
CDR3nt: TGTGCAAGCCTCTCTAGGACAGGGGGCGGCGAGCAGTACTTC
CDR3aa: CASLSRTGGGEQYF

abundance: many
v_gene: TRBV6-5
d_gene: .
j_gene: TRBJ1-1
CDR3nt: TGTGCCAGCAGTTACGTGGAAGGGGGGACTGAAGCTTTCTTT
CDR3aa: CASSYVEGGTEAFF

abundance: many
v_gene: TRBV11-2
d_gene: .
j_gene: TRBJ1-2
CDR3nt: TGTGCCAGCAGCTTAGGGGGTGGCTACACCTTC
CDR3aa: CASSLGGGYTF

abundance: many
v_gene: TRBV12-3/TRBV12-4
d_gene: .
j_gene: TRBJ1-3
CDR3nt: TGTGCCAGCAGCGACTACGCAGGAAACACCATATATTTT
CDR3aa: CASSDYAGNTIYF

abundance: many
v_gene: TRBV5-1
d_gene: .
j_gene: TRBJ1-4
CDR3nt: TGCGCCAGCAGCTCCCGACCAGCAGCAACTAATGAAAAACTGTTTTTT
CDR3aa: CASSSRPAATNEKLFF

abundance: once
v_gene: TRBV15
d_gene: TRBD1
j_gene: TRBJ2-3
CDR3nt: TGTGCCACTAGCAGAGATAAGGGGGCTACGCAGTATTTT
CDR3aa: CATSRDKGATQYF

abundance: many
v_gene: TRBV10-3
d_gene: TRBD1
j_gene: TRBJ2-3
CDR3nt: TGTGCCATCAGCCCGGGACAGGGGGCGGCAGATACGCAGTATTTT
CDR3aa: CAISPGQGAADTQYF

abundance: many
v_gene: TRBV18
d_gene: .
j_gene: TRBJ2-7
CDR3nt: TGTGCCAGCTCACAGTCCGGTCTAAACGAGCAGTACTTC
CDR3aa: CASSQSGLNEQYF

abundance: many
v_gene: TRBV4-1
d_gene: .
j_gene: TRBJ1-5
CDR3nt: TGCGCCAGCAGCCCCGATGGATATCAGCCCCAGCATTTT
CDR3aa: CASSPDGYQPQHF

abundance: .
v_gene: TRBV6-2/TRBV6-3
d_gene: .
j_gene: TRBJ2-1
CDR3nt: TGTGCCAGAAGTTACACACCTGGGGAAAATGAGCAGTTCTTC
CDR3aa: CARSYTPGENEQFF

abundance: many
v_gene: TRBV5-1
d_gene: .
j_gene: TRBJ2-5
CDR3nt: TGCGCCAGCAGAATCGGGGGACAAGAGACCCAGTACTTC
CDR3aa: CASRIGGQETQYF

abundance: few
v_gene: TRBV11-2
d_gene: TRBD2
j_gene: TRBJ2-2
CDR3nt: TGTGCCAGCAGCTTAGATTATTGGCTAGCGGGGGGAGACACCGGGGAGCTGTTTTTT
CDR3aa: CASSLDYWLAGGDTGELFF

abundance: .
v_gene: TRBV12-3/TRBV12-4
d_gene: TRBD2
j_gene: TRBJ2-2
CDR3nt: TGTGCCAGCAGTTCCCCGGGTAGCGGGGGGACCGGGGAGCTGTTTTTT
CDR3aa: CASSSPGSGGTGELFF

abundance: many
v_gene: TRBV29-1
d_gene: .
j_gene: TRBJ2-3
CDR3nt: TGCAGCGTTGACTCGGCAGGGGTCGGGACAGATACGCAGTATTTT
CDR3aa: CSVDSAGVGTDTQYF

abundance: many
v_gene: TRBV11-2
d_gene: .
j_gene: TRBJ2-7
CDR3nt: TGTGCCAGCAGCTTTTTGGGAGGATTCGGACTGGAGCTTTTATCGAAGCAGTACTTC
CDR3aa: CASSFLGGFGLELLSKQYF

abundance: many
v_gene: TRBV28
d_gene: .
j_gene: TRBJ1-4
CDR3nt: TGTGCCAGCACCACATCTGATACACAGGGACTCAATGAAAAACTGTTTTTT
CDR3aa: CASTTSDTQGLNEKLFF

abundance: many
v_gene: TRBV12-3/TRBV12-4
d_gene: .
j_gene: TRBJ2-3
CDR3nt: TGTGCCAGCAGTTTAGCGGGGACAGATACGCAGTATTTT
CDR3aa: CASSLAGTDTQYF

abundance: medium-sized
v_gene: TRBV20-1
d_gene: TRBD2
j_gene: TRBJ2-3
CDR3nt: TGCAGTGTCCCGCTAGCGGGGTCAGATACGCAGTATTTT
CDR3aa: CSVPLAGSDTQYF